A single count supports the clone carrying this TCR beta chain. Its antigen is currently unknown. Unique molecular identifiers were present in the TCR beta cDNA libraries. T cells numbering roughly 0.9 to 10 million yielded cDNA molecules that totaled roughly 0.5 million. TCRdb reprocessed the PCR reads with MiXCR, giving one entry per CDR3 protein. Altogether about 460,000 distinct CDR3 sequences are present, 40% to 55% being singletons, with the ten largest covering 9% to 13%. CDR1 is MNHEY, CDR2 SMNVEV, per germline (reference sequence). V lost 0 bases to trimming and J lost 6 bases, with 17 bases between them. The CDR3 spans 16 residues. This entry belongs to a study of post-analysis software for immune sequencing data. Study conclusions and caveats: Normalized Chao1 diversity was significantly reduced in patients versus controls. Patients used several TRBV segments, including TRBV5-6, TRBV5-1 and TRBV20-1, more often than controls.

The sequence came from a girl aged 10 to 17 with multiple sclerosis. The sample comprised blood. V is TRBV27 and J is TRBJ1-1, with D possibly matching TRBD1 (5 bases). The CDR3 protein is CASSLSGRPDGAEAFF. CDR3 in DNA: TGTGCCAGCAGTTTATCGGGACGGCCTGATGGCGCTGAAGCTTTCTTT.